The T cell receptor beta chain under discussion was sequenced for a study of blood T cells in healthy people across ages. Study details: In model experiments, template switching was able to capture about one barcoded beta molecule for every two T cells that were present. Whole-study findings and limits: Per million T cells, TCR beta diversity dropped about linearly as age rose. Researchers said unsorted PBMCs prevented a conclusive naive versus antigen-experienced comparison.

A J-beta primer mix and a sample-barcoded 5' primer were used in a second PCR of about 7 to 12 cycles. Every molecule of cDNA carried a tag from a template-switch adaptor with 12 random nucleotides. A single record per CDR3 protein comes from TCRdb applying MiXCR to the 5' RACE reads. The table has about 1.5 million distinct CDR3 sequences, less than 45% seen once. In this sample, this clonotype turned up many times. No antigen is known for it. The sample consisted of blood. The sequence derives from a woman under 30 in good health.

The CDR3 here is CSVEGQGAYGYTF. The CDR3, as DNA: TGCAGCGTTGAAGGACAGGGGGCGTATGGCTACACCTTC. The rearrangement joins TRBV29-1 to TRBJ1-2, with TRBD1 matching over 10 bases. Germline CDR1 and CDR2: SQVTM and ANQGSEA. CDR3 length: 13 residues. The ends lost 1 base at V and 5 bases at J; junction bases unmatched: 1. Using reference TRBV29-1 and TRBJ1-2 for the parts outside the CDR3, the full variable domain is SAVISQKPSRDICQRGTSLTIQCQVDSQVTMMFWYRQQPGQSLTLIATANQGSEATYESGFVIDKFPISRPNLTFSTLTVSNMSPEDSSIYLCSVEGQGAYGYTFGSGTRLTVV.